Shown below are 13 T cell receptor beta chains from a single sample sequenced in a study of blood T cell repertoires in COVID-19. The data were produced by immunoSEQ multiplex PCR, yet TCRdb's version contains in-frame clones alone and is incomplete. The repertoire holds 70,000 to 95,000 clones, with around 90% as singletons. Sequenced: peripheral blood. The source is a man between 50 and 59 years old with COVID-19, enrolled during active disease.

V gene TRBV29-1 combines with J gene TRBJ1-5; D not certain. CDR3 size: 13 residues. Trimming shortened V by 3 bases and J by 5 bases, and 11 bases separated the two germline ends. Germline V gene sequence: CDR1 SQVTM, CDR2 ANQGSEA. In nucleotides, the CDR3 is TGCAGCGTTGAGATCGGCGGGGATCAGCCCCAGCATTTT. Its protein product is CSVEIGGDQPQHF.

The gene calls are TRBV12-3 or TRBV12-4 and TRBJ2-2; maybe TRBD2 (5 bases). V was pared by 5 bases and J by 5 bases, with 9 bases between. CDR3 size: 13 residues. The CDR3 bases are TGTGCCAGCAGTCCCCGACTAACCGGGGAGCTGTTTTTT. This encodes CASSPRLTGELFF.

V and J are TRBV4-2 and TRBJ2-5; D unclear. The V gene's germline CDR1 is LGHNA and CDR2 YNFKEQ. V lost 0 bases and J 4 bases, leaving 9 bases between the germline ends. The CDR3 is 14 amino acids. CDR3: CASSQERRGETQYF. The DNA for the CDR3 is TGTGCCAGCAGCCAAGAAAGACGAGGAGAGACCCAGTACTTC.

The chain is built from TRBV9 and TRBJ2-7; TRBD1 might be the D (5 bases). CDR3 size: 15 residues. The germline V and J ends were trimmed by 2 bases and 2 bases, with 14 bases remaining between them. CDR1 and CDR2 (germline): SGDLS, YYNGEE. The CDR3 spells CASSVAPGPTYEQYF. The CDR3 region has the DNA TGTGCCAGCAGCGTCGCCCCAGGGCCCACCTACGAGCAGTACTTC.

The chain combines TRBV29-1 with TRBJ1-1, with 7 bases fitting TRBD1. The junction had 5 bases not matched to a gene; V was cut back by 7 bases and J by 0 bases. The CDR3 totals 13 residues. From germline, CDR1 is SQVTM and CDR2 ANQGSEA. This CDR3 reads CSAGQALNTEAFF. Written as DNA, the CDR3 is TGCAGCGCTGGACAGGCCCTGAACACTGAAGCTTTCTTT.

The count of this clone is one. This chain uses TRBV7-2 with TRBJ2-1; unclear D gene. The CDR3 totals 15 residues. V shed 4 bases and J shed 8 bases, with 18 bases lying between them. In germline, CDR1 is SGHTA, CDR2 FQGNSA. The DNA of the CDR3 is TGTGCCAGCAGCTCCGAGTACGCTGGGCTCCATGAGCAGTTCTTC. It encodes CASSSEYAGLHEQFF.

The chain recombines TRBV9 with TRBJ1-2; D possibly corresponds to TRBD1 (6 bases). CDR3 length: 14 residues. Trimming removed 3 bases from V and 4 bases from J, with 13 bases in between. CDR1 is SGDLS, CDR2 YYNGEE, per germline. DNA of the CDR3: TGTGCCAGCAGCGCTAACAGGGTAGGCTATGGCTACACCTTC. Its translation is CASSANRVGYGYTF.

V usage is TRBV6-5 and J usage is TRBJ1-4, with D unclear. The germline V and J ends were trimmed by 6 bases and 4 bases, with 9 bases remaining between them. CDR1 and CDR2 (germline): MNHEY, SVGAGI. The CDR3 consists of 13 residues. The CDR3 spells CASRGGYNEKLFF. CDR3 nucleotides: TGTGCCAGCAGAGGCGGATATAATGAAAAACTGTTTTTT.

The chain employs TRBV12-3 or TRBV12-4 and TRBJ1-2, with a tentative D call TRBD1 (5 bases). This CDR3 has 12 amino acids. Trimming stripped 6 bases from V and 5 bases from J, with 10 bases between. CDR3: CASSFRDYGYTF. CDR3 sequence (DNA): TGTGCCAGCAGCTTCAGGGATTATGGCTACACCTTC.

CDR3 nucleotide sequence: TGTGCCAGCAGCTTAGATAGGGGTTCACCCCTCCACTTT. It specifies CASSLDRGSPLHF. The V call is TRBV7-3, the J call TRBJ1-6; D is possibly TRBD1 (5 bases). The length of the CDR3 is 13 residues. Germline V CDR1 and CDR2: SGHTA, FQGTGA. Trimming shortened V by 2 bases and J by 9 bases, and 8 bases separated the two germline ends.

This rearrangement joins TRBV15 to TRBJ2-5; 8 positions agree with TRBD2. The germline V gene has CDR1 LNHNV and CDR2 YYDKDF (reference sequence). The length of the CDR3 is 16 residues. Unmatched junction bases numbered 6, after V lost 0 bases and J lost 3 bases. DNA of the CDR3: TGTGCCACCAGCAGAGATATGGGCGGGGGGAAAGAGACCCAGTACTTC. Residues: CATSRDMGGGKETQYF.

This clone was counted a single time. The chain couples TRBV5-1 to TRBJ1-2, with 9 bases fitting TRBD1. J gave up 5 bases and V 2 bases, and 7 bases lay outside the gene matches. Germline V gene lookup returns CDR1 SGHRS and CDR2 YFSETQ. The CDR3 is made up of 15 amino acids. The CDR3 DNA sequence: TGCGCCAGCAGCTTCCGGGACAGGGCTGAGTATGGCTACACCTTC. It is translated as CASSFRDRAEYGYTF.

This CDR3 is CASGRGQGETQYF. The CDR3 nucleotides are TGCGCCAGCGGCAGGGGACAGGGGGAGACCCAGTACTTC. This chain connects TRBV5-1 to TRBJ2-5, with 10 bases identical to TRBD1. CDR1 is SGHRS and CDR2 is YFSETQ in the germline V gene. CDR3 length: 13 amino acids. J was trimmed by 5 bases and V by 7 bases; bases with no gene match: 5.